Included here is one T cell receptor beta chain sequence, with context. Its antigen is undetermined. This sample was taken from a study of OX40 agonist ivuxolimab in advanced cancers. Across the whole study: Partial responses were observed in three patients, of whom one had hepatocellular carcinoma and two had cutaneous melanoma. Study-level points and caveats: The average count of expanded clones was higher among CD8+ T cells than among CD4+. At doses 0.1 to 3.0 mg/kg, CD4+ and CD8+ clones expanded.

Produced via immunoSEQ multiplex PCR; TCRdb's table is partial and in-frame only. The table shows fewer than 85,000 clones, with 70% to 90% occurring only once. This CDR3 spans 17 amino acids. Deletions cut 5 bases from V and 3 bases from J, with 17 bases between. The germline CDR1 and CDR2 sequences are LNHDA and SQIVND (reference sequence). The source is an adult with an advanced solid tumor such as melanoma, head and neck, liver or kidney cancer. Sequencing used CD4+ or CD8+ T cells sorted from blood, obtained in a trial of the OX40 agonist ivuxolimab. The V and J genes are TRBV19 and TRBJ2-6, with no clear D. CDR3 bases: TGTGCCAGTAGTTCCCATAAAACGGGCGGTGGGGCCAACGTCCTGACTTTC. It encodes CASSSHKTGGGANVLTF.